Each of the 3 T cell receptor beta chains below was sequenced from the same sample in a study of cytomegalovirus exposure and HLA in healthy donors. Both 60 Vbeta primers and 13 Jbeta primers went into the PCR. Sequencing used immunoSEQ multiplex PCR; TCRdb keeps in-frame clones, though not all of them. Of fewer than 150,000 clones listed, roughly three quarters were seen once; the top ten hold around 3.6%. The source material was PBMCs. The receptors shown here come from a man between 18 and 29 years old in good health and CMV-seronegative.

The chain uses TRBV10-3 and TRBJ2-7, with D possibly matching TRBD2 (6 bases). V was clipped by 6 bases and J by 1 base, with 16 bases between them. Per the germline V gene, CDR1 is ENHRY and CDR2 is SYGVKD. This CDR3 region has 15 residues. The chain's CDR3 is CAISAGPRVSYEQYF. The CDR3 DNA reads TGTGCCATCAGCGCGGGACCCCGAGTTTCCTACGAGCAGTACTTC.

V is TRBV30 and J is TRBJ1-5, with 8 bases lining up with TRBD1. Per germline, CDR1 GTSNPN and CDR2 SVGIG (reference sequence). This CDR3 has 16 residues. Losses at the gene ends were 0 bases for V and 9 bases for J; bases not matched to a gene: 13. CDR3 sequence (DNA): TGTGCCTGGAGTGTCCAGGGGGCTGATTTGGTAGTGCCCCAGCATTTT. This encodes CAWSVQGADLVVPQHF.

The chain couples TRBV29-1 to TRBJ2-7, with D possibly matching TRBD2 (5 bases). The CDR3 covers 13 residues. The V and J ends lost 4 bases and 0 bases respectively, with 10 bases between them. CDR1 and CDR2 from the germline V gene are SQVTM and ANQGSEA. In DNA, the CDR3 is TGCAGCGTTGTACCGGGGAGCTCCTACGAGCAGTACTTC. Protein product: CSVVPGSSYEQYF.